The 24 T cell receptor beta chains below come from one sample, sequenced in a study of T cell responses to AZD1222 COVID-19 vaccine. Here immunoSEQ multiplex PCR was the method, and the copy in TCRdb shows in-frame clones only, minus some. Of approximately 73,000 clones in the sample, around four fifths were seen once. The material was peripheral blood, obtained on day 0 of AZD1222 vaccination. The source is an adult in good health.

This clone was detected only once. The genes are TRBV7-3 and TRBJ2-1; TRBD2 aligns across 10 bases. From germline, CDR1 is SGHTA and CDR2 FQGTGA. The V gene end was trimmed by 5 bases and the J gene end by 13 bases; junction bases not matched to a gene: 11. The CDR3 is 14 residues long. This chain's CDR3 is CASSLSSGGPTQFF. The CDR3 nucleotides read TGTGCCAGCAGCCTCAGTAGCGGGGGGCCTACTCAGTTCTTC.

V and J are TRBV11-2 and TRBJ1-5; D ambiguous. V lost 3 bases, J lost 7 bases, and 10 bases lay in between. The CDR3 sequence is 13 residues long. From germline, CDR1 is SGHAT and CDR2 FQNNGV. The CDR3 protein is CASSLSEGQPQHF. CDR3 nucleotides: TGTGCCAGCAGCTTGTCGGAGGGACAGCCCCAGCATTTT.

J is TRBJ1-5 and V is TRBV6-5; no clear D gene. The V end lost 6 bases, the J end lost 7 bases, and 19 bases lay between the germline ends. The CDR3 runs to 15 residues. Germline V gene sequence: CDR1 MNHEY, CDR2 SVGAGI. Written as DNA, the CDR3 is TGTGCCAGCAGCCTACGCAGTTCACGGAGCCAGCCCCAGCATTTT. Translating gives CASSLRSSRSQPQHF.

For this clone: This CDR3 is also generated by other DNA sequences in the sample. The chain combines TRBV30 with TRBJ1-2, with TRBD1 as a possible D gene (6 bases). CDR1 is GTSNPN and CDR2 is SVGIG in the germline V gene (reference sequence). V lost 3 bases to trimming and J lost 2 bases, with 10 bases between them. The CDR3 length is 13 residues. CDR3 loop: CAWSLQGNYGYTF. The DNA for the CDR3 is TGTGCCTGGAGCTTACAGGGAAACTATGGCTACACCTTC.

CDR3 region: CSVVSLTSETDTQYF. CDR3 DNA sequence: TGCAGCGTTGTATCCCTAACCAGCGAAACAGATACGCAGTATTTT. The rearrangement joins TRBV29-1 to TRBJ2-3; D not certain. V gave up 4 bases and J gave up 3 bases, with 17 bases separating them. The V gene's germline CDR1 is SQVTM and CDR2 ANQGSEA. This CDR3 spans 15 amino acids.

The chain recombines TRBV7-6 with TRBJ2-3; 9 nucleotides align to TRBD2. Germline V gene sequence: CDR1 SGHVS, CDR2 FNYEAQ. J gave up 0 bases and V 5 bases, and 6 bases lay outside the gene matches. The CDR3 spans 16 residues. This chain's CDR3 is CASSILAGDSTDTQYF. CDR3 sequence (DNA): TGTGCCAGCAGCATCTTAGCGGGGGACAGCACAGATACGCAGTATTTT. Full variable domain (outside the CDR3, taken from reference TRBV7-6 and TRBJ2-3): GAGVSQSPRYKVTKRGQDVALRCDPISGHVSLYWYRQALGQGPEFLTYFNYEAQQDKSGLPNDRFSAERPEGSISTLTIQRTEQRDSAMYRCASSILAGDSTDTQYFGPGTRLTVL.

This chain joins TRBV7-2 and TRBJ2-2; maybe TRBD1 (5 bases). The CDR3 is 15 residues long. Germline V CDR1 and CDR2: SGHTA, FQGNSA. Trimming removed 1 base from V and 4 bases from J, with 10 bases in between. The CDR3 protein is CASSLGRVRTGELFF. CDR3 sequence (DNA): TGTGCCAGCAGCTTAGGCAGGGTTCGCACCGGGGAGCTGTTTTTT.

J is TRBJ1-2 and V is TRBV6-1, with D possibly matching TRBD1 (5 bases). V was cut by 3 bases and J by 4 bases, with 12 bases left in between. The CDR3 extends over 14 amino acids. CDR1 is MNHNS, CDR2 SASEGT, per germline. CDR3 sequence: CASSEKGTGYGYTF. The CDR3 DNA follows: TGTGCCAGCAGTGAGAAGGGGACCGGCTATGGCTACACCTTC.

This chain uses TRBV7-2 with TRBJ1-4; D is perhaps TRBD1 (6 bases). Germline V gene sequence: CDR1 SGHTA, CDR2 FQGNSA. CDR3 size: 15 residues. The V gene lost 5 bases and the J gene lost 4 bases, with 14 bases spanning the gap. This CDR3 is CASSANGQLNEKLFF. Here the CDR3 DNA reads TGTGCCAGCAGCGCAAATGGACAGCTTAATGAAAAACTGTTTTTT.

This clone has only a few counts. This rearrangement joins TRBV4-1 to TRBJ2-1; 13 bases line up with TRBD2. Germline V gene lookup returns CDR1 MGHRA and CDR2 YSYEKL. V shed 0 bases and J 13 bases; nucleotides not matched to a gene: 6. There are 15 residues in the CDR3. CDR3 region: CASSQEWTSGREQFF. In DNA form, the CDR3 reads TGCGCCAGCAGCCAAGAGTGGACTAGCGGGAGAGAACAGTTCTTC.

The chain employs TRBV10-2 and TRBJ2-1, with 7 nucleotides matching TRBD2. The germline gives CDR1 WSHSY, CDR2 SAAADI. There are 20 residues in the CDR3. The V and J ends lost 6 bases and 2 bases, in that order; junction bases with no gene match: 22. The CDR3 region is CASRNTLHGRGSVAYNEQFF. In DNA, the CDR3 is TGCGCCAGCAGAAACACCCTTCATGGGCGCGGGAGCGTGGCCTACAATGAGCAGTTCTTC.

The V gene is TRBV7-3, the J gene TRBJ2-7; TRBD1 agrees at 10 bases. This CDR3 comprises 14 residues. The V segment lost 4 bases and the J segment 6 bases; nucleotides outside the gene matches: 6. The germline gives CDR1 SGHTA, CDR2 FQGTGA. The CDR3 DNA follows: TGTGCCAGCAGCTCGGTGACAGGGGGCGCCGAGCAGTACTTC. Its protein product is CASSSVTGGAEQYF.

This chain joins TRBV5-1 and TRBJ1-2; TRBD1 might be the D (5 bases). The V end was cut by 5 bases, the J end by 9 bases, with 23 bases between. There are 15 residues in the CDR3. The V gene's germline CDR1 is SGHRS and CDR2 YFSETQ. The CDR3 DNA reads as TGCGCCAGCAGACACCTCGAACTTTCCGGGGGTAGCTACACCTTC. Residues: CASRHLELSGGSYTF.

The chain is built from TRBV2 and TRBJ1-2, with a weak D call TRBD1 (6 bases). Trimming removed 2 bases from V and 0 bases from J, with 19 bases in between. The CDR3 has 18 amino acids. The germline V gene has CDR1 SNHLY and CDR2 FYNNEI. The CDR3 region is CASSETDRTARANYGYTF. The CDR3 DNA follows: TGTGCCAGCAGTGAAACCGACAGGACGGCCCGGGCTAACTATGGCTACACCTTC.

The CDR3 region is CASSLEGDRNQPQHF. DNA for the CDR3: TGCGCCAGCAGCTTGGAGGGAGATCGCAATCAGCCCCAGCATTTT. This chain joins TRBV5-1 and TRBJ1-5, with D uncertain. The CDR3 has 15 amino acids. In germline, CDR1 is SGHRS, CDR2 YFSETQ. Trimming pared 0 bases from V and 2 bases from J, leaving 9 bases between.

This chain connects TRBV5-6 to TRBJ1-1; D gene ambiguous. The V end was cut by 2 bases, the J end by 3 bases, with 11 bases between. The CDR3 spans 14 residues. Germline assignment: CDR1 SGHDT and CDR2 YYEEEE. CDR3 nucleotides: TGTGCCAGCAGCTTCAGCGGTGGGGACACTGAAGCTTTCTTT. Protein: CASSFSGGDTEAFF.

The chain recombines TRBV2 with TRBJ2-7; tentative D call: TRBD2 (7 bases). The germline V and J ends were trimmed by 6 bases and 6 bases, with 15 bases remaining between them. CDR1 and CDR2 from the germline V gene are SNHLY and FYNNEI. The CDR3 extends over 13 amino acids. The CDR3 sequence: CASSFGGLGEQYF. Written as DNA, the CDR3 is TGTGCCAGCAGCTTCGGGGGGCTGGGCGAGCAGTACTTC.

V usage is TRBV9 and J usage is TRBJ2-2, with a possible D match to TRBD1 (5 bases). The CDR3 loop spans 15 amino acids. Germline CDR1 and CDR2: SGDLS and YYNGEE. The V and J ends lost 2 bases and 0 bases respectively, with 8 bases between them. Here the CDR3 reads CASSVDTSNTGELFF. DNA for the CDR3: TGTGCCAGCAGCGTGGACACATCGAACACCGGGGAGCTGTTTTTT.

Written as DNA, the CDR3 is TGTGCCAGCAGCCCCGGGACCGGGGCATACTTC. Its protein is CASSPGTGAYF. The chain joins TRBV7-2 to TRBJ2-7; D might be TRBD1 or TRBD2, each matching 5 bases. V was clipped by 5 bases and J by 13 bases, with 15 bases between them. The CDR3 length is 11 residues. The V gene's germline CDR1 is SGHTA and CDR2 FQGNSA.

CDR3 protein: CASSYHDPEDYEQYF. CDR3 DNA: TGTGCCAGCAGTTACCATGACCCGGAAGATTACGAGCAGTACTTC. The chain couples TRBV6-5 to TRBJ2-7; no firm D call. CDR3 length equals 15 residues. CDR1 and CDR2 (germline): MNHEY, SVGAGI. V lost 2 bases, J lost 4 bases, and 15 bases lay in between.

CDR3 coding DNA: TGCAGCGTTGAAGACAGGGAGACAGGGGGGCATGGCTACACCTTC. The encoded protein is CSVEDRETGGHGYTF. This rearrangement joins TRBV29-1 to TRBJ1-2, with 9 bases matching TRBD1. Germline values: CDR1 SQVTM, CDR2 ANQGSEA. The trim removed 0 bases at V and 6 bases at J, leaving 8 bases unmatched. The CDR3 is 15 amino acids.

Only a few counts were recorded for this clone. The chain employs TRBV6-1 and TRBJ1-2; a possible D gene is TRBD1 (5 bases). Germline V CDR1 and CDR2: MNHNS, SASEGT. The CDR3 is made up of 14 amino acids. Trimming took off 1 base at V and 8 bases at J, with 14 bases between the two ends. The CDR3 DNA is TGTGCCAGCAGTGAAGGGGGCAGCTCGAGAGGCTACACCTTC. Translation gives CASSEGGSSRGYTF.

V usage is TRBV7-6 and J usage is TRBJ2-7; perhaps TRBD2 as D (5 bases). The CDR3 consists of 15 residues. Germline V lookup: CDR1 SGHVS, CDR2 FNYEAQ. V lost 5 bases, J lost 0 bases, and 14 bases lay in between. CDR3 coding DNA: TGTGCCAGCAGCGTCGCCTCGGGATACTCCTACGAGCAGTACTTC. Residues: CASSVASGYSYEQYF.

The chain uses TRBV5-5 and TRBJ1-3, with 9 bases fitting TRBD1. Unmatched junction bases numbered 2, after V lost 3 bases and J lost 1 base. CDR3 length: 15 amino acids. Germline CDR1 and CDR2: SGHKS and YYEKEE (reference sequence). CDR3 coding DNA: TGTGCCAGCAGCTGGGGACAGGGATCTGGAAACACCATATATTTT. This encodes CASSWGQGSGNTIYF.